This TCR beta chain stems from a study of blood T cell repertoires in COVID-19 (dated by TCRdb to 2020 to 2021). Notes on the research overall: Samples covering the acute and convalescent phases of COVID-19 were provided by collaborators in the United States, Italy and Spain. Subjects who had been exposed to COVID-19, were actively infected with it, or had recovered from it provided the deeply sampled blood TCRbeta repertoires that made up the dataset. A freely available public database, intended as a resource for researchers studying the immune response to SARS-CoV-2, is where the repertoires were released. The prospective study material was composed of cDNA or gDNA derived from T cells, B-cell-depleted T cells, or PBMCs. Where available, HLA class I and class II types were taken from metadata supplied by the sample provider and were not determined by assay-based typing. The samples were drawn from two sources: the first 160 participants of the ongoing ImmuneRACE study, and 950 to 1,500 subjects contributed by 6 global collaborators. Nearly every sample came with metadata listing a de-identified subject ID, COVID-19 status, age in years and sex.

V is cut back by 5 bases and J by 0 bases, with 6 bases in the junction unmatched. The germline V gene yields SGHTA for CDR1 and FQGTGA for CDR2. The CDR3 starts with the cysteine, ends with the phenylalanine, and has 16 residues. Only the CDR3 part of the read is kept: 48 bases, read in frame from the first base. Whole blood was collected in K2EDTA tubes by collaborating institutions according to the institutions' own protocols. For TCRbeta analysis, collaborators shipped samples in one of three forms: frozen whole blood, isolated PBMCs, or DNA extracted from either of those sample types. What the research found in general, with its limitations: The amount of clinical and demographic metadata varied by source and participant and was provided uncurated.

As to this clone: Its antigen remains unidentified. Within one base of it there is no much larger clone, and no base qualities were kept.

TCRbeta CDR3 regions were amplified from genomic DNA using the immunoSEQ Assay, a bias-controlled multiplex PCR. On the study's bioinformatics: The number of nucleated cells in each sample was estimated by amplification of reference gene primers within the assay. Sequence reads were collapsed and filtered to measure the absolute abundance of every unique TCRbeta CDR3 rearrangement. For each sample, productive Simpson clonality was calculated by taking the square root of Simpson's diversity index across productive rearrangements. TCRdb re-hosts the immuneACCESS table, in-frame sequences only. Its copies lack some clones; in the studies checked, an unresolved V gene accounts for under half of them, and the cause for the rest is not known. D and trimming were read from the DNA, whereas the V and J calls and clone size are those reported in that table. The sample contains 250,000 to 300,000 clones, approximately 82% of them found a single time. Together, the top ten hold 5.7% of the sample.

This sequence was found in an elderly man with acute or convalescent COVID-19. Sequencing input: peripheral blood. Here the chain combines TRBV7-3 and TRBJ2-1; TRBD2 aligns with 8 central bases. DNA sequence: TGTGCCAGCAGCCTGTTAGCGGGAAGCTCCTACAATGAGCAGTTCTTC. Its amino acids are CASSLLAGSSYNEQFF.